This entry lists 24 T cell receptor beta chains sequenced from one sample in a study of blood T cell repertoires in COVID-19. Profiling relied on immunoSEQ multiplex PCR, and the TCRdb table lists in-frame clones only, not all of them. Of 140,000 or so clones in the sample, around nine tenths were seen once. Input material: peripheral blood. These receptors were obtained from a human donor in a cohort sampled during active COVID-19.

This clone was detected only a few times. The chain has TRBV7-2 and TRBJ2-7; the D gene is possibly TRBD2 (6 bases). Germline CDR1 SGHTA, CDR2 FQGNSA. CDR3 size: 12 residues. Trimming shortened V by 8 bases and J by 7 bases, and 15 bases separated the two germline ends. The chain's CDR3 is CASSRMGGEQYF. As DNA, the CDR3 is TGTGCCAGCTCCCGGATGGGGGGAGAGCAGTACTTC.

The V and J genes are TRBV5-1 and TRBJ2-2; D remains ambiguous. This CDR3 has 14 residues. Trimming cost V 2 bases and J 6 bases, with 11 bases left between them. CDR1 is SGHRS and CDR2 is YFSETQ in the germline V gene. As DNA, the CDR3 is TGCGCCAGCAGCTTATCGAACTCACCCGGGGAGCTGTTTTTT. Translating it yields CASSLSNSPGELFF.

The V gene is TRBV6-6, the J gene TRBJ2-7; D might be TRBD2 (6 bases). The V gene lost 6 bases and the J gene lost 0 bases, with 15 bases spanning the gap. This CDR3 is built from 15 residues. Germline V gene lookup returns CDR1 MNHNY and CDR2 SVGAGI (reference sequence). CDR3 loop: CASSSTRDSSYEQYF. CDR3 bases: TGTGCCAGCAGCAGCACCCGGGACTCCTCCTACGAGCAGTACTTC.

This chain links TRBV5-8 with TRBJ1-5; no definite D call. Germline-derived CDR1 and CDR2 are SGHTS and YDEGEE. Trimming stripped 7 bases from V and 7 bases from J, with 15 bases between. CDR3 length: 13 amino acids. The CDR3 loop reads CASGLRAGQPQHF. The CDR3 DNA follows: TGTGCCAGCGGATTGCGGGCTGGACAGCCCCAGCATTTT.

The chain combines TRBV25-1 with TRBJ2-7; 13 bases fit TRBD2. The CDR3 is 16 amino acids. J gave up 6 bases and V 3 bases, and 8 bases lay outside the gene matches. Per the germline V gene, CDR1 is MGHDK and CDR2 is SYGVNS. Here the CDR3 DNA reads TGTGCCAGCAGTGATCAGACTAGCGGGAGGTGGGGCGAGCAGTACTTC. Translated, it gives CASSDQTSGRWGEQYF.

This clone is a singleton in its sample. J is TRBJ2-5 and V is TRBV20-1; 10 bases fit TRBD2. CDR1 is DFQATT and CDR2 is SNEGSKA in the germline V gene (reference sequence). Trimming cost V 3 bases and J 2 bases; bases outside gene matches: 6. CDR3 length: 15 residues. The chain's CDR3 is CSASRSGGGQETQYF. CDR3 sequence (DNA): TGCAGTGCTAGTAGGAGCGGGGGGGGGCAAGAGACCCAGTACTTC.

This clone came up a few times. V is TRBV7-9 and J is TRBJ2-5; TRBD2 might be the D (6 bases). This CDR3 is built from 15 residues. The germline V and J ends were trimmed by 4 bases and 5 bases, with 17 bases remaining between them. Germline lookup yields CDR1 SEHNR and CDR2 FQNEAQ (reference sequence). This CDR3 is CASSSTRGGRETQYF. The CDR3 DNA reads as TGTGCCAGCAGCTCCACGCGGGGTGGCAGGGAGACCCAGTACTTC.

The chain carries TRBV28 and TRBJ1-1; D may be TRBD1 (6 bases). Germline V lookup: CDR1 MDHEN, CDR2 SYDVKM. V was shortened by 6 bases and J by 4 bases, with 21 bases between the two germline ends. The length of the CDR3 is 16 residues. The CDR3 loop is CASSLLRGGSLTEAFF. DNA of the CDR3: TGTGCCAGCAGCCTGTTAAGGGGGGGATCCCTCACTGAAGCTTTCTTT. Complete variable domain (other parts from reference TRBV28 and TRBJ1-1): DVKVTQSSRYLVKRTGEKVFLECVQDMDHENMFWYRQDPGLGLRLIYFSYDVKMKEKGDIPEGYSVSREKKERFSLILESASTNQTSMYLCASSLLRGGSLTEAFFGQGTRLTVV.

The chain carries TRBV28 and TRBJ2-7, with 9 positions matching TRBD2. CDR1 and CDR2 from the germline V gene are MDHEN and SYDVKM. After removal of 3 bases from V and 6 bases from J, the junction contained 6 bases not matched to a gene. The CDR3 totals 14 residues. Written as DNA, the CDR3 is TGTGCCAGCAGTTTGGCTCTAGCGGGACGCGAGCAGTACTTC. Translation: CASSLALAGREQYF.

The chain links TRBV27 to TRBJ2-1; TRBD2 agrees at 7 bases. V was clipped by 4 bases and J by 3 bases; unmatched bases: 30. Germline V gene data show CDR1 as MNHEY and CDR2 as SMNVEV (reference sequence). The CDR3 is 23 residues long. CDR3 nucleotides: TGTGCCAGCAGTTCAACTACTCCTGGGACTTGGGAGGGTAGCCAGTCAAGCTACAATGAGCAGTTCTTC. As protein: CASSSTTPGTWEGSQSSYNEQFF.

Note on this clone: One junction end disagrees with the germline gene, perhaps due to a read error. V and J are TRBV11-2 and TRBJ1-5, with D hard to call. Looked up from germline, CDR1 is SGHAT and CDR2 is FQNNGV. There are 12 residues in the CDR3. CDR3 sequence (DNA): TGTGCTAGCAGCTTGGAACTAGGGTCCCAGCATTTT. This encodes CASSLELGSQHF.

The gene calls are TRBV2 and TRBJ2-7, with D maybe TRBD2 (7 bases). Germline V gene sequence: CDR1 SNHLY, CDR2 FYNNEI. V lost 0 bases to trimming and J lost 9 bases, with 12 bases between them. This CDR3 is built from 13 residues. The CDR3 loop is CASSEALRGAQYF. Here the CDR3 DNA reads TGTGCCAGCAGTGAAGCGCTTCGGGGGGCGCAGTACTTC.

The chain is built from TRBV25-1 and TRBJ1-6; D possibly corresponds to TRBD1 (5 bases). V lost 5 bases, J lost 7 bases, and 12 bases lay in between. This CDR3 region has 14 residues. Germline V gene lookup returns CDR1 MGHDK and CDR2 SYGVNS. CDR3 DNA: TGTGCCAGCAGTAGCCAGGGTTACAATTCACCCCTCCACTTT. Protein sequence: CASSSQGYNSPLHF.

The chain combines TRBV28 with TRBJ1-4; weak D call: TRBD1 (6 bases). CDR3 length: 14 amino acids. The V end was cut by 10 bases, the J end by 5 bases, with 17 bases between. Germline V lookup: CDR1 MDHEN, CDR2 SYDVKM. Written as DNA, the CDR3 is TGTGCCACCCTAACTTTAGACAGGAATGAAAAACTGTTTTTT. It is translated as CATLTLDRNEKLFF.

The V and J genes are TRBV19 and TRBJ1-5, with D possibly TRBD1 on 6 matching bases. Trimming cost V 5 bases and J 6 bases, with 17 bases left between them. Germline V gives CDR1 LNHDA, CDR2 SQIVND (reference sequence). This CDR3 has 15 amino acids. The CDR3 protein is CASSPGGGRFQPQHF. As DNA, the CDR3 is TGTGCCAGTAGTCCCGGGGGGGGGCGCTTTCAGCCCCAGCATTTT. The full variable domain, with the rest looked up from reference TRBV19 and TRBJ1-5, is DGGITQSPKYLFRKEGQNVTLSCEQNLNHDAMYWYRQDPGQGLRLIYYSQIVNDFQKGDIAEGYSVSREKKESFPLTVTSAQKNPTAFYLCASSPGGGRFQPQHFGDGTRLSIL.

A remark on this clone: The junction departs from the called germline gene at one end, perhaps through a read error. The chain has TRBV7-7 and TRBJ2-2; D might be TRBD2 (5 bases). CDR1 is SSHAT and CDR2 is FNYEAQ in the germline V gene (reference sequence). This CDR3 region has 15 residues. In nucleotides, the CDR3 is TGTGCTAGCAGCCCGTCCGGGGCGAACACCGGGGAGCTGTTTTTT. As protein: CASSPSGANTGELFF.

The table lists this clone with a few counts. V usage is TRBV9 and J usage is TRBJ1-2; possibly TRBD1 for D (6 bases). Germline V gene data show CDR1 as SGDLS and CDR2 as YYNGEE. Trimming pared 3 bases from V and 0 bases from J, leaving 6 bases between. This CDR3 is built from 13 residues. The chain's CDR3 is CASSAGANYGYTF. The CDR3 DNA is TGTGCCAGCAGCGCAGGGGCTAACTATGGCTACACCTTC. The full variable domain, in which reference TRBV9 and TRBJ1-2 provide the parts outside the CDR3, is DSGVTQTPKHLITATGQRVTLRCSPRSGDLSVYWYQQSLDQGLQFLIQYYNGEERAKGNILERFSAQQFPDLHSELNLSSLELGDSALYFCASSAGANYGYTFGSGTRLTVV.

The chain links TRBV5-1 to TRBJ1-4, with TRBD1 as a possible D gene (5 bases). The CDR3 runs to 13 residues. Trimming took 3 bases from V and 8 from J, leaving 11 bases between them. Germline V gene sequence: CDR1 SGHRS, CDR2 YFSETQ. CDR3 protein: CASSSLGGEKLFF. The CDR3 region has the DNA TGCGCCAGCAGCTCCCTTGGGGGGGAAAAACTGTTTTTT.

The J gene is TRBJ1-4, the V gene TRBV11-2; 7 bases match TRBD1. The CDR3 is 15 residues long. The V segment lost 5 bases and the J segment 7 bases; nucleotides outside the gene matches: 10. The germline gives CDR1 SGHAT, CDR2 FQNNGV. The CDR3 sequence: CASSRGQVDAEKLFF. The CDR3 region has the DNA TGTGCCAGCAGCCGTGGACAGGTAGATGCTGAAAAACTGTTTTTT.

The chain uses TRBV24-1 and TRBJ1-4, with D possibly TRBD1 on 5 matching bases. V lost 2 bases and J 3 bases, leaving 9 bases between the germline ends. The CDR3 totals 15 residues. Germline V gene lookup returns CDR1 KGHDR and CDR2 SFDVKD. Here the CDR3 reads CATSDSGYANEKLFF. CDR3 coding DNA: TGTGCCACCAGTGATTCAGGGTATGCTAATGAAAAACTGTTTTTT.

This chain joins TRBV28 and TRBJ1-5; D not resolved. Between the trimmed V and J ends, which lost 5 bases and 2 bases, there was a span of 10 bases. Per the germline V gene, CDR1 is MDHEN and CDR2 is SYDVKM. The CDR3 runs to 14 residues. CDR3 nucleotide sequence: TGTGCCAGCAGTAACTATCTGGGCAATCAGCCCCAGCATTTT. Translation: CASSNYLGNQPQHF. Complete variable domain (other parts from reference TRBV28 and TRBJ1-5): DVKVTQSSRYLVKRTGEKVFLECVQDMDHENMFWYRQDPGLGLRLIYFSYDVKMKEKGDIPEGYSVSREKKERFSLILESASTNQTSMYLCASSNYLGNQPQHFGDGTRLSIL.

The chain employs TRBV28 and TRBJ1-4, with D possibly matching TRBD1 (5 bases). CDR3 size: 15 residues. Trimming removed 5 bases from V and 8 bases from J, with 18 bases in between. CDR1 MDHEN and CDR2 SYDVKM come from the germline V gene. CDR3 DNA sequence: TGTGCCAGCAGTACCCACGGGGGTGGACGCGAAAAACTGTTTTTT. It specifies CASSTHGGGREKLFF.

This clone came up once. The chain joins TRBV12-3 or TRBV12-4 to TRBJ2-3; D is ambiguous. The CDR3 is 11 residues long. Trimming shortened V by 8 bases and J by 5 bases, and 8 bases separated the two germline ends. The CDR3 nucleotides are TGTGCCAGCCTTTTGCGAGATACGCAGTATTTT. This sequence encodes CASLLRDTQYF.

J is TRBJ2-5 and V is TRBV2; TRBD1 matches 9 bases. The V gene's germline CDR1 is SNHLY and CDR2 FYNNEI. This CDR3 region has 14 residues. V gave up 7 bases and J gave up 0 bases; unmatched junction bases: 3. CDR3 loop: CASTGTGNQETQYF. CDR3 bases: TGTGCCAGCACCGGGACAGGGAACCAAGAGACCCAGTACTTC.